A selection of T cell receptor beta chains follows, all from one sample in a study of T cell changes during pregnancy in multiple sclerosis. Clones were read by immunoSEQ multiplex PCR, and TCRdb kept only the in-frame ones, dropping some. The sample lists 50,000 to 75,000 clones, roughly nine tenths occurring once. The material sequenced was peripheral blood, taken in the third trimester of pregnancy. The origin of the receptors is a female donor in good health, enrolled as a control in a pregnancy study. Each CDR3 is given with its conserved first and last residue. A D gene is named only where the DNA matches it firmly. The size entry is marked missing in some rows and otherwise reads once, few, many or a size class.

CDR3 DNA	CDR3 protein	D gene	V gene	J gene	clone size
TGCGCCAGCAGTCCCACAGGGACCTCTGGAAACACCATATATTTT	CASSPTGTSGNTIYF	NA	TRBV5-1	TRBJ1-3	few
TGCGCCAGCAGCCCCTCCCGGGGCGGGGAGCTGTTTTTT	CASSPSRGGELFF	NA	TRBV5-1	TRBJ2-2	NA
TGTGCCAGCAGCGGGACTACAGAAGCCAAAAACATTCAGTACTTC	CASSGTTEAKNIQYF	TRBD2	TRBV6-5	TRBJ2-4	NA
TGTGCCAGCAGCCCAGGCTCTGGCTACACCTTC	CASSPGSGYTF	NA	TRBV6-5	TRBJ1-2	NA
TGTGCCAGAAGCTTGGCCGTCGCAGGGGGGCCGAACTATGGCTACACCTTC	CARSLAVAGGPNYGYTF	TRBD1	TRBV5-3	TRBJ1-2	NA
TGTGCCAGTAGGGCCGACAGGAGCTCCTACAATGAGCAGTTCTTC	CASRADRSSYNEQFF	NA	TRBV19	TRBJ2-1	NA
TGTGCCAGCAGTTACCAGATCAATGAGCAGTTCTTC	CASSYQINEQFF	NA	TRBV28	TRBJ2-1	NA
TGTGCCAGCAGTTCCCCGACAGGGGGCTTTCCCAGCACAGATACGCAGTATTTT	CASSSPTGGFPSTDTQYF	TRBD1	TRBV27	TRBJ2-3	NA
TGCAGCGCCCGGGGGGGGGCTGGAATTGGCTCCTACGAGCAGTACTTC	CSARGGAGIGSYEQYF	TRBD2	TRBV29-1	TRBJ2-7	NA
TGTGCCAGCAGTACTTGGACAGAGAACACTGAAGCTTTCTTT	CASSTWTENTEAFF	NA	TRBV6-6	TRBJ1-1	once
TGTGCCAGCAGTTACTCTGCAGGGGTGGACACTGAAGCTTTCTTT	CASSYSAGVDTEAFF	NA	TRBV6-5	TRBJ1-1	NA
TGCGCCAGCAGTGACTTGCGGGAGGGCCAGGATGAGCAGTTCTTC	CASSDLREGQDEQFF	TRBD2	TRBV10-2	TRBJ2-1	NA
TGTGCCTGCCGGACAGGAAGCAATCAGCCCCAGCATTTT	CACRTGSNQPQHF	TRBD1	TRBV30	TRBJ1-5	NA
TGCGCCAGCAGCCCCGTGGAGGCCCGTAGCACTGAAGCTTTCTTT	CASSPVEARSTEAFF	NA	TRBV5-1	TRBJ1-1	NA
TGTGCCAGCAGCCATAGCGGGGGGTGGAACAATGAGCAGTTCTTC	CASSHSGGWNNEQFF	TRBD2	TRBV9	TRBJ2-1	NA
TGTGCCATCAGTGACAGGGGCTCCTACGAGCAGTACTTC	CAISDRGSYEQYF	NA	TRBV10-3	TRBJ2-7	NA
TGTGCCAGCTCTGGGGGCTCTCGATGGATTCAATGCGAGCAGTTCTTC	CASSGGSRWIQCEQFF	NA	TRBV6-4	TRBJ2-1	NA
TGTGCCAGCAGCTTAGTCTCCTCTAGCGGGAGTCCCGAGCAGTACTTC	CASSLVSSSGSPEQYF	TRBD2	TRBV11-2	TRBJ2-7	NA
TGCAGCGCTCCGGGACAGACGCAAGAGACCCAGTACTTC	CSAPGQTQETQYF	TRBD1	TRBV29-1	TRBJ2-5	NA
TGTGCCAGCAGTGAAAACGCGGCTAGCGGGAGACTTGAGCAGTTCTTC	CASSENAASGRLEQFF	TRBD2	TRBV6-1	TRBJ2-1	NA
TGCGCCAGCAGCCAAGAGGTTTTATGGCATTATGGCTACACCTTC	CASSQEVLWHYGYTF	NA	TRBV4-1	TRBJ1-2	NA
TGCGCCAGCAGCTTCAGGGGTCGACCCATCTACGAGCAGTACTTC	CASSFRGRPIYEQYF	NA	TRBV5-1	TRBJ2-7	once
TGTGCCAGCGGGGGGGACAGGGTCACCGGGGAGCTGTTTTTT	CASGGDRVTGELFF	TRBD1	TRBV27	TRBJ2-2	NA
TGCGCCAGCAGCCCCGGGACAGGGAACAATGAGCAGTTCTTC	CASSPGTGNNEQFF	TRBD1	TRBV5-1	TRBJ2-1	once
TGTGCCAGCAGTTTAAGCCTCGGGACAGGGGGCTACGAGCAGTACTTC	CASSLSLGTGGYEQYF	TRBD1	TRBV28	TRBJ2-7	NA
TGTGCCAGTAGCGCAGGGAGGACTGAAGCTTTCTTT	CASSAGRTEAFF	NA	TRBV19	TRBJ1-1	few
TGCAGCGTTGAGGGGACAGGGGCAAGTCGGTACTATGGCTACACCTTC	CSVEGTGASRYYGYTF	TRBD1	TRBV29-1	TRBJ1-2	NA
TGTGCCAGCAGCCTGCGGACAGGTTCCTACAATGAGCAGTTCTTC	CASSLRTGSYNEQFF	TRBD1	TRBV14	TRBJ2-1	NA
TGTGCCCCCCTAGCGCGGTACTACAATGAGCAGTTCTTC	CAPLARYYNEQFF	NA	TRBV21-1	TRBJ2-1	NA
TGCGCCAGCAATCAACAGGGACCGAACACCGGGGAGCTGTTTTTT	CASNQQGPNTGELFF	NA	TRBV10-1	TRBJ2-2	NA
TGTGCCAGCAGCAATGGACAGGGCCCTGGAAACACCATATATTTT	CASSNGQGPGNTIYF	TRBD1	TRBV5-5	TRBJ1-3	few
TGTGCCAGTACCTTGGGGACAATCCCGCATCAGCCCCAGCATTTT	CASTLGTIPHQPQHF	NA	TRBV19	TRBJ1-5	once
TGTGCCAGTAGTATATCCCCTTTTTCGGGGAAACATTACGAGCAGTACTTC	CASSISPFSGKHYEQYF	NA	TRBV19	TRBJ2-7	NA
TGCGGAACGGGAAAAAGTACATACAATGAGCAGTTCTTC	CGTGKSTYNEQFF	NA	TRBV7-2	TRBJ2-1	NA
TGTGCCAGCAGCTTAACGGACGGCGGGCACACCATATATTTT	CASSLTDGGHTIYF	NA	TRBV7-9	TRBJ1-3	NA
TGTGCCAGCAGCGCACAGGGCGGGGGACAGCCCCAGCATTTT	CASSAQGGGQPQHF	NA	TRBV7-9	TRBJ1-5	NA
TGTGCCAGTATTACGAACAGGGGATCTAATCAGCCCCAGCATTTT	CASITNRGSNQPQHF	TRBD1	TRBV19	TRBJ1-5	once
TGTGCCAACCAATACCAGAATCCGCTTGATGAAGCTTTCTTT	CANQYQNPLDEAFF	NA	TRBV2	TRBJ1-1	NA
TGTGCCAGTAGTACCCTGGGGGGGGCAGGAGGCTACACCTTC	CASSTLGGAGGYTF	NA	TRBV19	TRBJ1-2	NA
TGTGCCAGCAGCTTAGGTGGGCCGGGGAATCAGCCCCAGCATTTT	CASSLGGPGNQPQHF	NA	TRBV13	TRBJ1-5	NA
TGTGCCAGCAGTTATGAGAATTCACCCCTCCACTTT	CASSYENSPLHF	NA	TRBV27	TRBJ1-6	NA
TGCGCCAGCAGCAGAAACCACGGGACAGGGGTCGACGAGCAGTACTTC	CASSRNHGTGVDEQYF	TRBD1	TRBV5-1	TRBJ2-7	once
TGTGCCAGCAGCTTAGGACAGGGATTCGATGAGCAGTTCTTC	CASSLGQGFDEQFF	TRBD1	TRBV7-9	TRBJ2-1	NA
TGTGCCTGGAGCCCCTCGGAGACCCAGTACTTC	CAWSPSETQYF	NA	TRBV30	TRBJ2-5	NA
TGTGCCAGCGGTGCACGGGGGATCTATGGCTACACCTTC	CASGARGIYGYTF	NA	TRBV6-1	TRBJ1-2	NA
TGTGCCAGCAGCTTTAACGGGAGGAACCTCTACAATGAGCAGTTCTTC	CASSFNGRNLYNEQFF	NA	TRBV12-1	TRBJ2-1	once
TGTGCCAGCAGTTACTCGCGGGGAAATGAGCAGTTCTTC	CASSYSRGNEQFF	NA	TRBV6-5	TRBJ2-1	NA
TGTGCCAGCAGACAGTTGAACACTGAAGCTTTCTTT	CASRQLNTEAFF	NA	TRBV11-2	TRBJ1-1	NA